The 5 T cell receptor beta chains reported below all come from one sample, sequenced in a study of blood T cell repertoires in COVID-19. Produced via immunoSEQ multiplex PCR; TCRdb's table is partial and in-frame only. The data show 60,000 to 65,000 clones, over 55% seen once. The sample comprised peripheral blood. The source is a woman in her 70s with COVID-19, enrolled during active disease.

This clone was observed a few times. This chain uses TRBV4-2 with TRBJ2-2; the match to TRBD2 covers 8 bases. Trimming cost V 4 bases and J 0 bases; bases outside gene matches: 7. The CDR3 covers 17 residues. The germline V gene has CDR1 LGHNA and CDR2 YNFKEQ. CDR3 protein: CASSPYSGKSNTGELFF. CDR3 bases: TGTGCCAGCAGCCCATATAGCGGGAAGTCGAACACCGGGGAGCTGTTTTTT.

The V gene is TRBV3-1 (or the pseudogene TRBV3-2), the J gene TRBJ2-7, with 11 bases fitting TRBD2. V lost 4 bases and J lost 3; bases outside the gene matches: 5. The CDR3 is 15 residues long. Germline lookup yields CDR1 LGHDT and CDR2 YNNKEL (reference sequence). The CDR3 DNA reads TGTGCCAGCAGCCCACTAGCGGGAGTCTACTACGAGCAGTACGTC. Its translation: CASSPLAGVYYEQYV.

The V call is TRBV19, the J call TRBJ1-5; tentative D call: TRBD1 (6 bases). The length of the CDR3 is 14 residues. The V end was cut by 4 bases, the J end by 6 bases, with 13 bases between. Germline CDR1 is LNHDA and CDR2 is SQIVND (reference sequence). The CDR3 DNA follows: TGTGCCAGTAGTACCGACAGGACTTTTCAGCCCCAGCATTTT. The encoded protein is CASSTDRTFQPQHF. Drawing the rest from reference TRBV19 and TRBJ1-5, the complete variable domain is DGGITQSPKYLFRKEGQNVTLSCEQNLNHDAMYWYRQDPGQGLRLIYYSQIVNDFQKGDIAEGYSVSREKKESFPLTVTSAQKNPTAFYLCASSTDRTFQPQHFGDGTRLSIL.

V usage is TRBV14 and J usage is TRBJ1-2; 7 nucleotides match TRBD1. Germline V gene lookup returns CDR1 SGHDN and CDR2 FVKESK. Trimming removed 2 bases from V and 5 bases from J; junction bases left unmatched: 5. This CDR3 region has 14 residues. This CDR3 is CASSQQGVPYGYTF. The CDR3 bases are TGTGCCAGCAGCCAACAGGGGGTACCTTATGGCTACACCTTC.

For the CDR3, the DNA is TGTGCCACCAGCAGAGATAAAGGTACAGGGTATGGCTACACCTTC. The encoded protein is CATSRDKGTGYGYTF. The rearrangement joins TRBV15 to TRBJ1-2, with D possibly being TRBD1 (6 bases). The CDR3 spans 15 residues. Per germline, CDR1 LNHNV and CDR2 YYDKDF (reference sequence). With 0 bases removed from V and 5 bases from J, the gap between germline ends came to 13 bases.